One and the same sample provided the 25 T cell receptor beta chains below, sequenced in a study of T cell responses to AZD1222 COVID-19 vaccine. Sequenced by immunoSEQ multiplex PCR; TCRdb stores in-frame clones only, minus some. The sample includes 80,000 to 95,000 clones, less than 95% of them seen just once. The sequenced sample was peripheral blood, obtained 28 days after the second AZD1222 dose. Receptors were obtained from an adult who received the AZD1222 COVID-19 vaccine.

The rearrangement links TRBV19 to TRBJ2-5; TRBD1 matches at 10 bases. Trimming removed 4 bases from V and 4 bases from J; junction bases left unmatched: 6. CDR1 LNHDA and CDR2 SQIVND come from the germline V gene (reference sequence). This CDR3 has 15 amino acids. The CDR3: CASSSPGQGRETQYF. In DNA, the CDR3 is TGTGCCAGTAGTAGCCCGGGACAGGGGAGAGAGACCCAGTACTTC.

The chain recombines TRBV5-6 with TRBJ1-3, with 7 bases matching TRBD1. Germline V lookup: CDR1 SGHDT, CDR2 YYEEEE. This CDR3 has 16 residues. V gave up 0 bases and J gave up 3 bases; unmatched junction bases: 6. The CDR3 sequence: CASSLEGARDGNTIYF. The CDR3 region has the DNA TGTGCCAGCAGCTTGGAGGGGGCCAGGGATGGAAACACCATATATTTT.

The rearrangement links TRBV18 to TRBJ1-4; no clear D. In germline, CDR1 is KGHSH, CDR2 LQKENI. Deletions cut 2 bases from V and 11 bases from J, with 9 bases between. This CDR3 is 12 amino acids long. CDR3 DNA: TGTGCCAGCTCACCAGGGGAGAAGAAACTGTTTTTT. Amino acid sequence: CASSPGEKKLFF.

The chain combines TRBV15 with TRBJ2-1; 12 positions agree with TRBD2. CDR1 is LNHNV and CDR2 is YYDKDF in the germline V gene (reference sequence). The V gene end was trimmed by 6 bases and the J gene end by 6 bases; junction bases not matched to a gene: 6. The CDR3 contains 15 residues. The CDR3 sequence: CATRDGLAGSNEQFF. DNA for the CDR3: TGTGCCACCAGGGACGGACTAGCGGGGAGCAATGAGCAGTTCTTC. The whole variable domain, remainder taken from reference TRBV15 and TRBJ2-1, is DAMVIQNPRYQVTQFGKPVTLSCSQTLNHNVMYWYQQKSSQAPKLLFHYYDKDFNNEADTPDNFQSRRPNTSFCFLDIRSPGLGDTAMYLCATRDGLAGSNEQFFGPGTRLTVL.

In DNA, the CDR3 is TGTGCCAGCAGCCCGGGGGCGGGAGGGAATCAGCCCCAGCATTTT. This codes for CASSPGAGGNQPQHF. V gene TRBV7-8 combines with J gene TRBJ1-5, with a weak D call TRBD1 (6 bases). V lost 5 bases and J lost 4, with 15 bases in between. Germline-derived CDR1 and CDR2 are SGHVS and FQNEAQ. This CDR3 comprises 15 residues.

This clone is a singleton in its sample. In nucleotides, the CDR3 is TGTGCCAGTAGTTATGGACAGCTAAATCAGCCCCAGCATTTT. This translates into CASSYGQLNQPQHF. The J gene is TRBJ1-5, the V gene TRBV19, with D possibly being TRBD1 (6 bases). Trimming shortened V by 5 bases and J by 4 bases, and 12 bases separated the two germline ends. Germline V gene sequence: CDR1 LNHDA, CDR2 SQIVND (reference sequence). The CDR3 contains 14 residues.

This clone was observed a single time. The chain joins TRBV7-2 to TRBJ1-2; 11 positions match TRBD1. The V gene's germline CDR1 is SGHTA and CDR2 FQGNSA. Trimming at V came to 1 base and at J to 12 bases, leaving 10 bases not matched to a gene. The CDR3 is 15 amino acids. The CDR3 sequence is CASSLVAGTGGYHTF. CDR3 DNA: TGTGCCAGCAGCTTAGTGGCCGGGACAGGGGGATATCACACCTTC.

The chain carries TRBV19 and TRBJ1-1; 7 bases fit TRBD1. V gave up 7 bases and J gave up 1 base; unmatched junction bases: 6. This CDR3 contains 14 residues. Germline V gene sequence: CDR1 LNHDA, CDR2 SQIVND (reference sequence). The DNA for the CDR3 is TGTGCCAGTAAAACGACAGGGTCGAACACTGAAGCTTTCTTT. It is translated as CASKTTGSNTEAFF.

This chain uses TRBV6-5 with TRBJ1-6, with unresolved D. Germline-derived CDR1 and CDR2 are MNHEY and SVGAGI. The germline V and J ends were trimmed by 0 bases and 10 bases, with 13 bases remaining between them. CDR3 size: 15 residues. The CDR3, as DNA: TGTGCCAGCAGTTACTCTACTTCGTTTGGATCACCCCTCCACTTT. Translated, it gives CASSYSTSFGSPLHF.

This chain connects TRBV9 to TRBJ1-6; D gene ambiguous. Trimming removed 2 bases from V and 10 bases from J, with 10 bases in between. Germline V gene sequence: CDR1 SGDLS, CDR2 YYNGEE. The CDR3 contains 13 residues. The CDR3 sequence is CASSVDSSSPLHF. In nucleotides, the CDR3 is TGTGCCAGCAGCGTGGACTCAAGCTCACCCCTCCACTTT.

The chain is built from TRBV19 and TRBJ1-1, with 11 bases lining up with TRBD1. J lost 6 bases, V lost 7 bases, and 7 bases had no gene match. Germline lookup yields CDR1 LNHDA and CDR2 SQIVND (reference sequence). CDR3 length: 14 amino acids. In DNA, the CDR3 is TGTGCCAGTACCCCGGGACAGGGGGGCCCTGAAGCTTTCTTT. This codes for CASTPGQGGPEAFF. Using reference TRBV19 and TRBJ1-1 for the parts outside the CDR3, the full variable domain is DGGITQSPKYLFRKEGQNVTLSCEQNLNHDAMYWYRQDPGQGLRLIYYSQIVNDFQKGDIAEGYSVSREKKESFPLTVTSAQKNPTAFYLCASTPGQGGPEAFFGQGTRLTVV.

The rearrangement uses TRBV3-1 (or the pseudogene TRBV3-2) and TRBJ2-7; D gene ambiguous. Trimming removed 0 bases at V and 5 bases at J, with 17 bases between. Germline CDR1 and CDR2: LGHDT and YNNKEL (reference sequence). CDR3 length: 16 residues. The CDR3 protein is CASSQDKRWASHEQYF. Written as DNA, the CDR3 is TGTGCCAGCAGCCAAGATAAAAGGTGGGCTTCTCACGAGCAGTACTTC.

V usage is TRBV23-1 and J usage is TRBJ2-6; perhaps TRBD2 as D (6 bases). TRBV23-1 is labeled an ORF, and its function is uncertain. The ends were cut back, 9 bases at V and 6 bases at J, with 21 bases in the middle. This CDR3 is built from 16 residues. The CDR3 spells CARKTPGSPVANVLTF. CDR3 DNA sequence: TGCGCCAGGAAAACGCCCGGGAGTCCCGTGGCCAACGTCCTGACTTTC.

This chain connects TRBV4-1 to TRBJ2-5; 9 bases line up with TRBD2. V was clipped by 4 bases and J by 5 bases; unmatched bases: 5. From germline, CDR1 is MGHRA and CDR2 YSYEKL. The CDR3 contains 14 residues. The CDR3 region is CASSPWTSAETQYF. The CDR3 region has the DNA TGCGCCAGCAGCCCTTGGACTAGCGCGGAGACCCAGTACTTC.

The chain uses TRBV6-2 or TRBV6-3 and TRBJ1-1; D gene ambiguous. The germline gives CDR1 MNHEY, CDR2 SVGEGT. CDR3 size: 14 residues. Trimming removed 5 bases from V and 3 bases from J, with 13 bases in between. The chain's CDR3 is CASSGDNLYTEAFF. The CDR3, as DNA: TGTGCCAGCAGTGGAGACAACTTATACACTGAAGCTTTCTTT.

CDR3 amino acids: CATSTDRGLPDTQYF. CDR3 bases: TGTGCCACCAGCACTGACAGGGGGCTCCCAGATACGCAGTATTTT. This chain links TRBV15 with TRBJ2-3; TRBD1 aligns across 10 bases. CDR1 LNHNV and CDR2 YYDKDF come from the germline V gene (reference sequence). This CDR3 region has 15 residues. The J segment lost 4 bases and the V segment lost 4 bases, leaving 5 bases of the junction unmatched.

The gene calls are TRBV19 and TRBJ1-5; D ambiguous. V gave up 3 bases and J gave up 0 bases, with 6 bases separating them. Germline V gives CDR1 LNHDA, CDR2 SQIVND (reference sequence). The CDR3 runs to 14 residues. The chain's CDR3 is CASSMVISNQPQHF. The CDR3 region has the DNA TGTGCCAGTAGTATGGTGATTAGCAATCAGCCCCAGCATTTT.

The chain links TRBV4-2 to TRBJ2-7; a possible D gene is TRBD2 (6 bases). There are 13 residues in the CDR3. Deletions cut 4 bases from V and 4 bases from J, with 11 bases between. Per the germline V gene, CDR1 is LGHNA and CDR2 is YNFKEQ. DNA for the CDR3: TGTGCCAGCAGCCGCCACGGGAGTTACGAGCAGTACTTC. Amino acids: CASSRHGSYEQYF.

V gene TRBV15 combines with J gene TRBJ1-3, with D possibly matching TRBD1 (5 bases). The germline V gene encodes CDR1 LNHNV and CDR2 YYDKDF (reference sequence). This CDR3 comprises 15 residues. Trimming shortened V by 9 bases and J by 0 bases, and 15 bases separated the two germline ends. CDR3 amino acids: CATKRGLASGNTIYF. Here the CDR3 DNA reads TGTGCCACTAAAAGGGGTCTCGCCTCTGGAAACACCATATATTTT.

The V call is TRBV5-8, the J call TRBJ2-7; D is unclear. This CDR3 is 11 amino acids long. Germline V gives CDR1 SGHTS, CDR2 YDEGEE. V was cut by 4 bases and J by 7 bases, with 9 bases left in between. The CDR3: CASSIATEQYF. The CDR3 region has the DNA TGTGCCAGCAGCATAGCTACGGAGCAGTACTTC.

The chain uses TRBV6-5 and TRBJ1-1; possibly TRBD1 for D (5 bases). The CDR3 extends over 12 amino acids. V lost 6 bases to trimming and J lost 5 bases, with 10 bases between them. CDR1 MNHEY and CDR2 SVGAGI come from the germline V gene. DNA of the CDR3: TGTGCCAGCAGGCTAAAGGGGACTGAAGCTTTCTTT. Translated, it gives CASRLKGTEAFF.

This chain uses TRBV10-3 with TRBJ1-2, with TRBD1 matching over 7 bases. Germline-derived CDR1 and CDR2 are ENHRY and SYGVKD. The CDR3 consists of 17 residues. After removal of 2 bases from V and 0 bases from J, the junction contained 9 bases not matched to a gene. The CDR3 loop reads CAISENRGGATNYGYTF. The DNA for the CDR3 is TGTGCCATCAGTGAGAACAGGGGAGGGGCCACTAACTATGGCTACACCTTC.

A single count supports this clone. The chain combines TRBV2 with TRBJ1-2; D might be TRBD1 (6 bases). Per the germline V gene, CDR1 is SNHLY and CDR2 is FYNNEI. This CDR3 is 15 amino acids long. V lost 1 base and J lost 3, with 12 bases in between. The CDR3 protein is CASSEGQGLYYGYTF. The CDR3 bases are TGTGCCAGCAGTGAAGGGCAGGGGCTATACTATGGCTACACCTTC. The complete variable domain, with remaining parts taken from reference TRBV2 and TRBJ1-2, reads EPEVTQTPSHQVTQMGQEVILRCVPISNHLYFYWYRQILGQKVEFLVSFYNNEISEKSEIFDDQFSVERPDGSNFTLKIRSTKLEDSAMYFCASSEGQGLYYGYTFGSGTRLTVV.

V usage is TRBV19 and J usage is TRBJ1-1; D may be TRBD1 (5 bases). The CDR3 consists of 12 residues. The V end was cut by 8 bases, the J end by 6 bases, with 13 bases between. Germline values: CDR1 LNHDA, CDR2 SQIVND (reference sequence). CDR3 bases: TGTGCCAGTCGGGGGGATTTGCCTGAAGCTTTCTTT. Translated: CASRGDLPEAFF.

The V and J genes are TRBV7-3 and TRBJ2-3; D might be TRBD2 (6 bases). Germline loops: CDR1 SGHTA, CDR2 FQGTGA. Trimming stripped 5 bases from V and 4 bases from J, with 16 bases between. The CDR3 is 15 amino acids. The chain's CDR3 is CASSPGAGKPDTQYF. The CDR3 bases are TGTGCCAGCAGCCCCGGGGCGGGGAAGCCAGATACGCAGTATTTT.